These T cell receptor beta chains were read from a single sample in a study of blood T cells in healthy people across ages. TCRdb passed the 5' RACE reads through MiXCR, listing each CDR3 protein once. The sample includes about 640,000 distinct CDR3 sequences, 40% to 45% of them seen just once. Sequenced: blood. These receptors were taken from a man at least 80 years old in good health. CDR3s include the opening cysteine and the closing phenylalanine or tryptophan. The D gene is left open where the match is weak. Not every row has a clone size; where given, it reads once, few, many or a size class.

D gene	J gene	clone size	V gene	CDR3 DNA	CDR3 protein
NA	TRBJ1-6	few	TRBV21-1	TGTGCCAGCAGCAAAGATGGGGTGCCACCCCTCCACTTT	CASSKDGVPPLHF
NA	TRBJ2-3	NA	TRBV7-2	TGTGCCAGCAGCACCCGACTACCTCTAGATACGCAGTATTTT	CASSTRLPLDTQYF
NA	TRBJ2-1	NA	TRBV3-1	TGTGCCAGCAGCCAAATCACCGGTCCTGAGCAGTTCTTC	CASSQITGPEQFF
NA	TRBJ2-6	NA	TRBV5-1	TGCGCCAGCAGCCTGCCTTCGAGCTCTGGGGCCAACGTCCTGACTTTC	CASSLPSSSGANVLTF
NA	TRBJ2-1	NA	TRBV5-1	TGCGCCAGCAGCTTGATTTCCCAGGGCTCCTACAATGAGCAGTTCTTC	CASSLISQGSYNEQFF
NA	TRBJ1-5	NA	TRBV2	TGTGCCAGCGCCTACGGCGGGGATCAGCCCCAGCATTTT	CASAYGGDQPQHF
NA	TRBJ2-1	NA	TRBV7-2	TGTGCCAGCAGCGGCGAGTATGAGCAGTTCTTC	CASSGEYEQFF
TRBD2	TRBJ2-3	NA	TRBV6-2/TRBV6-3	TGTGCCAGCAGTCGACTAGCGGGGGGGCATAGAGATACGCAGTATTTT	CASSRLAGGHRDTQYF
NA	TRBJ2-7	few	TRBV7-2	TGTGCCAGCAGCCTCGAGCTGAGTCACCCCTACGAGCAGTACTTC	CASSLELSHPYEQYF
NA	TRBJ2-1	once	TRBV11-1	TGTGCCAGCAACCTTCCTGAGCGGGCTAATGAGCAGTTCTTC	CASNLPERANEQFF
NA	TRBJ2-7	few	TRBV4-1	TGCGCCAGCAGCCAAACGGATGTAGGGATTTACGAGCAGTACTTC	CASSQTDVGIYEQYF
TRBD2	TRBJ2-5	few	TRBV14	TGTGCCAGCAGACTGTATGGTAGCGGGGGAGAGACCCAGTACTTC	CASRLYGSGGETQYF
TRBD2	TRBJ2-3	once	TRBV20-1	TGCAGTGCTACCTCTATAGCGGGGGGGCTGGGAGATACGCAGTATTTT	CSATSIAGGLGDTQYF
NA	TRBJ2-7	NA	TRBV5-1	TGCGCCAGCAGCTTGGACTCAGGTCTAGGCGAGCAGTACTTC	CASSLDSGLGEQYF
TRBD2	TRBJ2-7	few	TRBV24-1	TGTGCCACCAGTGACTACGGACTAGCGGGAGACTACGAGCAGTACTTC	CATSDYGLAGDYEQYF
TRBD1	TRBJ2-3	NA	TRBV10-1	TGCGCCAGCAGTGAGCCGGACAGGGGAGATACGCAGTATTTT	CASSEPDRGDTQYF
NA	TRBJ2-5	NA	TRBV2	TGTGCCAGAAACAGATACCAAGAGACCCAGTACTTC	CARNRYQETQYF
NA	TRBJ1-2	few	TRBV14	TGTGCCAGCAGCGCAAGGAGCGGGACCGGCTATGGCTACACCTTC	CASSARSGTGYGYTF
TRBD1	TRBJ1-4	many	TRBV20-1	TGCAGTGCTGCTCCGCCGGACAGGCCTAATGAAAAACTGTTTTTT	CSAAPPDRPNEKLFF
NA	TRBJ1-2	NA	TRBV5-8	TGTGCCAGCAGCCCCCGACCCAACCATGGCTACACCTTC	CASSPRPNHGYTF
NA	TRBJ1-1	NA	TRBV6-2/TRBV6-3	TGTGCCAGCAGCGATCACAAGACAGGCACGAACACTGAAGCTTTCTTT	CASSDHKTGTNTEAFF
NA	TRBJ1-1	NA	TRBV6-6	TGTGCCAGCAGGGTTGATGTTAACACTGAAGCTTTCTTT	CASRVDVNTEAFF
TRBD2	TRBJ2-3	few	TRBV10-3	TGTGCCATCAGCCCCGGAACTAGCGACACAGATGCGCAGTATTTT	CAISPGTSDTDAQYF
NA	TRBJ2-1	NA	TRBV7-2	TGTGCCAGCAGCGGGCGGGGAAGGGGGGAGGATTACGATGAGCAGTTCTTC	CASSGRGRGEDYDEQFF
NA	TRBJ2-2	NA	TRBV11-2	TGTGCCAGCAGCGCCAAGGACTCCCCCTCCGGGGAGCTGTTTTTT	CASSAKDSPSGELFF
NA	TRBJ2-7	NA	TRBV15	TGTGCCACCAGCAAAGGGGGGTCTAGCACCTACGAGCAGTACTTC	CATSKGGSSTYEQYF
TRBD1	TRBJ2-7	many	TRBV6-1	TGTGCCAGCAGCACGGGACAGGGTAACGAGCAGTACTTC	CASSTGQGNEQYF
NA	TRBJ1-2	NA	TRBV7-3	TGTGCCAGCAGCTCCCAGGCGGGAGCTAACTATGGCTACACCTTC	CASSSQAGANYGYTF
TRBD1	TRBJ1-4	NA	TRBV5-5	TGTGCCAGCAGCCTCTTGGGCCAGGGGGTCGGAAAACTGTTTTTT	CASSLLGQGVGKLFF
TRBD2	TRBJ2-7	few	TRBV20-1	TGCAGTGCTAGAGTCGGACTAGCGGGGGGCAACGAGCAGTACTTC	CSARVGLAGGNEQYF
TRBD2	TRBJ2-1	NA	TRBV6-2/TRBV6-3	TGTGCCGGCAGCAGTACTAGCGGGGGGACCTACAATGAGCAGTTCTTC	CAGSSTSGGTYNEQFF
TRBD1	TRBJ1-1	many	TRBV7-2	TGTGCCAGCAGCTCCAGGGGGAGGGCTGAAGCTTTCTTT	CASSSRGRAEAFF
TRBD1	TRBJ2-4	many	TRBV2	TGTGCCAGCAGCCGACGGGACAGGGGGCGCGGCAGACGCGGGGACATTCAGTACTTC	CASSRRDRGRGRRGDIQYF
NA	TRBJ2-7	few	TRBV20-1	TGCAGTGCGCCCGGGACTTTCCTGGACTACGAGCAGTACTTC	CSAPGTFLDYEQYF
TRBD1	TRBJ1-2	NA	TRBV14	TGTGCCAGCAGCCGAACGGACAGGGAGAACTACACCTTC	CASSRTDRENYTF
TRBD1	TRBJ1-2	NA	TRBV28	TGTGCCAGCAACACAGGGGTCTATGGCTACACCTTC	CASNTGVYGYTF
NA	TRBJ2-1	many	TRBV7-2	TGTGCCAGCAGCCTAAGGTGGGACAATGAGCAGTTCTTC	CASSLRWDNEQFF
NA	TRBJ1-1	NA	TRBV12-3/TRBV12-4	TGTGCCAGCAGCAAACTCGTGGTCGAGAACACTGAAGCTTTCTTT	CASSKLVVENTEAFF
NA	TRBJ1-1	NA	TRBV7-2	TGTGCCAACAGCTTACGGGGTATGAACACTGAAGCTTTCTTT	CANSLRGMNTEAFF
TRBD1	TRBJ1-4	NA	TRBV3-1	TGTGCCAGCAGCCAAGATAGGGACAGGACCCGTGAAAAACTGTTTTTT	CASSQDRDRTREKLFF
NA	TRBJ1-5	few	TRBV3-1	TGTGCCAGCAGCCAAGGTGGGAGACGGCCCCAGCATTTT	CASSQGGRRPQHF
TRBD2	TRBJ2-1	many	TRBV4-2	TGTGCCAGCAGCTTCGATAGCGGGGGGGCATACAATGAGCAGTTCTTC	CASSFDSGGAYNEQFF
NA	TRBJ1-4	few	TRBV20-1	TGCAGTGCTAGAGATCCGGAGGGAAGGGGCAGGGCTAATGAAAAACTGTTTTTT	CSARDPEGRGRANEKLFF
NA	TRBJ2-5	few	TRBV4-3	TGCGCCAGCAGCCAAGATATCGCGGAGACCCAGTACTTC	CASSQDIAETQYF
NA	TRBJ2-5	NA	TRBV21-1	TGTGCCAGCAGCAAAAGGGCCGGGGAGACCCAGTACTTC	CASSKRAGETQYF
TRBD1	TRBJ2-2	NA	TRBV12-3/TRBV12-4	TGTGCCAGCAGTGTTGGGACAGAAAACACCGGGGAGCTGTTTTTT	CASSVGTENTGELFF
NA	TRBJ1-6	NA	TRBV7-9	TGTGCCAGCGGACCCAGGGTCGGGAGTTCACCCCTCCACTTT	CASGPRVGSSPLHF
TRBD1	TRBJ2-1	NA	TRBV5-1	TGCGCCAGCAGGGTGGACAGGTCATACAATGAGCAGTTCTTC	CASRVDRSYNEQFF
NA	TRBJ1-1	once	TRBV18	TGTGCCAGCTCACCAACGGAGGGGACAAGAGCCACTGAAGCTTTCTTT	CASSPTEGTRATEAFF
NA	TRBJ2-4	NA	TRBV20-1	TGCAGTACTCTAAAAGGAGGAAAAAACATTCAGTACTTC	CSTLKGGKNIQYF
NA	TRBJ1-1	NA	TRBV3-1	TGTGCCAGCAGCCAAGAAAGAGGTTACACTGAAGCTTTCTTT	CASSQERGYTEAFF
NA	TRBJ2-1	NA	TRBV4-2	TGTGCCAGCAGCCAACCCGGACAAAACTACAATGAGCAGTTCTTC	CASSQPGQNYNEQFF
NA	TRBJ2-5	NA	TRBV4-3	TGCGCCAGCAGCCCGGGGGGCGGGGAAGAGACCCAGTACTTC	CASSPGGGEETQYF
NA	TRBJ2-4	few	TRBV7-2	TGTGCCAGCAGCTCCCACAGACCCCCGGTGGAGGAGCAGTACTTC	CASSSHRPPVEEQYF
TRBD2	TRBJ2-5	many	TRBV29-1	TGCAGCGTTGGGGCTAGCGGAAGCAGGGAGACCCAGTACTTC	CSVGASGSRETQYF